The clone carrying this T cell receptor beta chain was counted between two and nine times. The sample originates from a study of cytomegalovirus exposure and HLA in healthy donors. Germline CDR1 reads MNHNY; CDR2 reads SVGAGI (reference sequence). The CDR3 runs 14 residues. The V and J ends lost 5 bases and 6 bases, in that order; junction bases with no gene match: 6. The PCR used 60 Vbeta and 13 Jbeta primers. Profiled with immunoSEQ multiplex PCR; TCRdb holds only in-frame clones, not every one. The data hold approximately 150,000 clones, with around 80% observed a single time. The sample was PBMCs. The chain links TRBV6-6 to TRBJ1-1; 10 bases fit TRBD1. The TCR was taken from a man younger than 35 in good health and CMV-seropositive. CDR3 nucleotide sequence: TGTGCCAGCAGTGAGACAGGGGGCATTCCTGAAGCTTTCTTT. Amino acid sequence: CASSETGGIPEAFF.